These 13 T cell receptor beta chains were sequenced from one sample in a study of OX40 agonist ivuxolimab in advanced cancers. Profiling relied on immunoSEQ multiplex PCR, and the TCRdb table lists in-frame clones only, not all of them. Among tens of thousands of clones, around 86% were seen once, and the ten largest hold more than 1.5%. The sample was CD4+ or CD8+ T cells sorted from blood, taken in a trial of the OX40 agonist ivuxolimab. The receptors derive from an adult with an advanced solid tumor such as melanoma, head and neck, liver or kidney cancer.

The chain uses TRBV29-1 and TRBJ1-4; D is possibly TRBD1 (6 bases). CDR3 length equals 16 residues. Looked up from germline, CDR1 is SQVTM and CDR2 is ANQGSEA. V lost 1 base to trimming and J lost 5 bases, with 17 bases between them. Here the CDR3 reads CSVEGTSQGQNEKLFF. Here the CDR3 DNA reads TGCAGCGTTGAAGGTACATCCCAGGGACAAAATGAAAAACTGTTTTTT.

This chain uses TRBV9 with TRBJ1-6, with D perhaps matching TRBD1 (6 bases). Per the germline V gene, CDR1 is SGDLS and CDR2 is YYNGEE. Deletions cut 2 bases from V and 7 bases from J, with 10 bases between. The CDR3 has 14 residues. CDR3 bases: TGTGCCAGCAGCGTGAGTCAGGGGAATTCACCCCTCCACTTT. Protein product: CASSVSQGNSPLHF.

The chain is built from TRBV5-6 and TRBJ2-1; 8 bases are shared with TRBD2. CDR3 length: 14 residues. Germline trimming cut 5 bases from V and 10 bases from J; bases unmatched to any gene: 11. Germline-derived CDR1 and CDR2 are SGHDT and YYEEEE. CDR3 sequence (DNA): TGTGCCAGCAGGAACCGCGGGGGGAATGAAGAGCAGTTCTTC. Its translation: CASRNRGGNEEQFF.

The J gene is TRBJ2-1, the V gene TRBV18; TRBD2 agrees at 10 bases. The junction had 7 bases not matched to a gene; V was cut back by 6 bases and J by 5 bases. This CDR3 is built from 15 residues. CDR1 and CDR2 from the germline V gene are KGHSH and LQKENI. CDR3 nucleotide sequence: TGTGCCAGCTCGCCCGCCGGGACTAGCGACAATGAGCAGTTCTTC. The encoded protein is CASSPAGTSDNEQFF.

This clone is labeled as medium-sized. This rearrangement joins TRBV4-2 to TRBJ1-4; tentative D call: TRBD1 (5 bases). Germline V gene lookup returns CDR1 LGHNA and CDR2 YNFKEQ. V dropped 2 bases and J dropped 0 bases, with 10 bases sitting between them. CDR3 length: 16 amino acids. The CDR3 reads CASSQPGDATNEKLFF. The CDR3 nucleotides read TGTGCCAGCAGCCAACCGGGGGATGCAACTAATGAAAAACTGTTTTTT.

This rearrangement joins TRBV2 to TRBJ2-7; the D gene is possibly TRBD2 (6 bases). This CDR3 is built from 15 residues. Germline V gives CDR1 SNHLY, CDR2 FYNNEI. Between the trimmed V and J ends, which lost 1 base and 3 bases, there was a span of 13 bases. The CDR3 nucleotides read TGTGCCAGCAGTGAAGGCGGAGGGGCCCTCTACGAGCAGTACTTC. Its protein product is CASSEGGGALYEQYF.

The chain has TRBV5-1 and TRBJ2-7; tentatively, D is TRBD1 (5 bases). The CDR3 extends over 14 amino acids. The germline gives CDR1 SGHRS, CDR2 YFSETQ. Trimming stripped 6 bases from V and 1 base from J, with 14 bases between. CDR3 sequence (DNA): TGCGCCAGCACCCCGACGGACATTTCCTACGAGCAGTACTTC. Its protein product is CASTPTDISYEQYF.

The chain has TRBV5-6 and TRBJ2-5; possibly TRBD1 or TRBD2 for D (6 bases each). The germline V gene encodes CDR1 SGHDT and CDR2 YYEEEE. Trimming cost V 4 bases and J 3 bases, with 16 bases left between them. The CDR3 runs to 15 residues. CDR3 DNA sequence: TGTGCCAGCAGCGTTCCGTGGGGGGACAAAGAGACCCAGTACTTC. Amino acid sequence: CASSVPWGDKETQYF.

The chain is built from TRBV18 and TRBJ2-5, with 7 bases fitting TRBD1. CDR3 length: 15 residues. The V segment lost 3 bases and the J segment 5 bases; nucleotides outside the gene matches: 9. The germline V gene encodes CDR1 KGHSH and CDR2 LQKENI. CDR3 bases: TGTGCCAGCTCACCTACGGGACAGTCGTTCGAGACCCAGTACTTC. It encodes CASSPTGQSFETQYF.

J is TRBJ2-1 and V is TRBV7-6; 8 bases align to TRBD1. V trimming: 5 bases; J trimming: 4 bases; junction bases outside the gene matches: 10. There are 16 residues in the CDR3. Germline assignment: CDR1 SGHVS and CDR2 FNYEAQ. In nucleotides, the CDR3 is TGTGCCAGCAGCGTAGGCCCGCAGGGGGCATACAATGAGCAGTTCTTC. Translated: CASSVGPQGAYNEQFF.

This rearrangement joins TRBV7-6 to TRBJ1-1; D not resolved. V lost 1 base, J lost 2 bases, and 8 bases lay in between. This CDR3 comprises 14 residues. Germline CDR1 is SGHVS and CDR2 is FNYEAQ. The CDR3 DNA reads TGTGCCAGCAGCTTAGTATACGGAAACACTGAAGCTTTCTTT. It specifies CASSLVYGNTEAFF.

This clone was seen once. The rearrangement joins TRBV7-9 to TRBJ2-2; 11 bases agree with TRBD2. The V gene end was trimmed by 6 bases and the J gene end by 1 base; junction bases not matched to a gene: 7. Germline CDR1 reads SEHNR; CDR2 reads FQNEAQ (reference sequence). The CDR3 runs 17 residues. This CDR3 reads CASRIPTSGMNTGELFF. Written as DNA, the CDR3 is TGTGCCAGCAGGATACCGACTAGCGGGATGAACACCGGGGAGCTGTTTTTT.

V usage is TRBV7-2 and J usage is TRBJ2-1, with D unclear. The CDR3 has 13 amino acids. The V gene lost 1 base and the J gene lost 6 bases, with 7 bases spanning the gap. The germline CDR1 and CDR2 sequences are SGHTA and FQGNSA. CDR3 nucleotides: TGTGCCAGCAGCTTAGGGCGGCCCAATGAGCAGTTCTTC. It encodes CASSLGRPNEQFF.